These 16 T cell receptor beta chains share one sample of origin, sequenced in a study of CXCR3-negative and CXCR3-positive naive CD8 T cells. Libraries of TRB cDNA were made by 5' RACE and carried UMIs. TCRdb processed the 5' RACE reads again and assigns one entry to each CDR3 protein, with no DNA. This sample's table reports some 130,000 distinct CDR3 sequences. The sample consisted of naive CXCR3- CD8+ T cells from blood. As to subset: CD45RO-CCR7+CD27+CD95- naive CD8+ T cells lacking CXCR3 (TNR3-). Receptors were obtained from a human donor in good health. Some clones in this sample may be carry-over from other donors' samples.

The chain employs TRBV5-1 and TRBJ2-1; TCRdb gives TRBD2 as the D gene, but with no DNA this cannot be confirmed. Germline V gives CDR1 SGHRS, CDR2 YFSETQ. This CDR3 comprises 17 residues. CDR3 residues: CASSLAGDSGYNNEQFF.

The genes are TRBV5-1 and TRBJ2-1; TCRdb selects TRBD2, and the lack of DNA leaves this call unchecked. CDR1 SGHRS and CDR2 YFSETQ come from the germline V gene. CDR3 size: 17 residues. This CDR3 is CASSGTLAGGPGFEQFF.

V and J are TRBV3-1 and TRBJ2-7. The CDR3 has 14 amino acids. Germline lookup yields CDR1 LGHDT and CDR2 YNNKEL (reference sequence). Here the CDR3 reads CASSQDDFSYEQYF.

The chain recombines TRBV29-1 with TRBJ1-2; TCRdb's D call of TRBD1 is untestable without DNA. The CDR3 contains 15 residues. Germline loops: CDR1 SQVTM, CDR2 ANQGSEA. CDR3 loop: CSVTRPDKLNYGYTF. Drawing the rest from reference TRBV29-1 and TRBJ1-2, the complete variable domain is SAVISQKPSRDICQRGTSLTIQCQVDSQVTMMFWYRQQPGQSLTLIATANQGSEATYESGFVIDKFPISRPNLTFSTLTVSNMSPEDSSIYLCSVTRPDKLNYGYTFGSGTRLTVV.

The V call is TRBV14, the J call TRBJ2-7; TCRdb outputs TRBD1, but without DNA this stays unchecked. Looked up from germline, CDR1 is SGHDN and CDR2 is FVKESK. The CDR3 spans 15 residues. The CDR3 reads CASSPRDRGPYEQYF. The complete variable domain, with remaining parts taken from reference TRBV14 and TRBJ2-7, reads EAGVTQFPSHSVIEKGQTVTLRCDPISGHDNLYWYRRVMGKEIKFLLHFVKESKQDESGMPNNRFLAERTGGTYSTLKVQPAELEDSGVYFCASSPRDRGPYEQYFGPGTRLTVT.

The chain links TRBV5-6 to TRBJ2-3; no DNA is available, so the TRBD1 call from TCRdb remains unchecked. CDR3 length: 16 amino acids. CDR1 and CDR2 (germline): SGHDT, YYEEEE. The CDR3 region is CASSLAGTGDTDTQYF.

The chain recombines TRBV3-1 with TRBJ2-1; TCRdb's D call, TRBD1, is unchecked because there is no DNA. The CDR3 totals 15 residues. The germline V gene encodes CDR1 LGHDT and CDR2 YNNKEL (reference sequence). This CDR3 is CASSLNHPGEGEQFF.

The chain has TRBV29-1 and TRBJ2-3; with no DNA, the TCRdb D assignment of TRBD1 cannot be verified. The germline gives CDR1 SQVTM, CDR2 ANQGSEA. The CDR3 spans 15 residues. The CDR3 sequence is CSVEPQGRGSDTQYF.

This chain connects TRBV29-1 to TRBJ2-2. The length of the CDR3 is 15 residues. Germline values: CDR1 SQVTM, CDR2 ANQGSEA. CDR3 protein: CSVEDPAAKPGELFF.

The CDR3 region is CASSAPGGFNEQFF. This sequence joins TRBV2 and TRBJ2-1; the TCRdb call, TRBD1, lacks DNA for checking. The germline gives CDR1 SNHLY, CDR2 FYNNEI. The CDR3 length is 14 residues.

The chain recombines TRBV5-1 with TRBJ1-5. This CDR3 region has 15 residues. CDR1 is SGHRS, CDR2 YFSETQ, per germline. CDR3 region: CASSLNSLYNQPQHF.

The chain couples TRBV7-9 to TRBJ2-7; TCRdb reports TRBD2, a call that lacks DNA to check it against. This CDR3 contains 14 residues. Germline CDR1 is SEHNR and CDR2 is FQNEAQ (reference sequence). The CDR3 here is CASSFDPVGYEQYF. Filled out from reference TRBV7-9 and TRBJ2-7, the complete variable domain reads DTGVSQNPRHKITKRGQNVTFRCDPISEHNRLYWYRQTLGQGPEFLTYFQNEAQLEKSRLLSDRFSAERPKGSFSTLEIQRTEQGDSAMYLCASSFDPVGYEQYFGPGTRLTVT.

The rearrangement joins TRBV25-1 to TRBJ2-1; the TCRdb call, TRBD1, lacks DNA for checking. CDR1 is MGHDK and CDR2 is SYGVNS in the germline V gene. The CDR3 is 12 amino acids. This CDR3 is CASSEGGGEQFF.

The J gene is TRBJ2-6, the V gene TRBV27. The germline gives CDR1 MNHEY, CDR2 SMNVEV (reference sequence). The CDR3 loop spans 16 amino acids. The CDR3 sequence: CASSSLRISGANVLTF.

V gene TRBV18 combines with J gene TRBJ1-5. CDR1 and CDR2 (germline): KGHSH, LQKENI. This CDR3 region has 14 residues. CDR3 region: CASSPRDSNQPQHF.

The chain has TRBV3-1 and TRBJ2-7. The CDR3 is made up of 14 amino acids. CDR1 and CDR2 from the germline V gene are LGHDT and YNNKEL (reference sequence). CDR3 in amino acids: CASSQEGSSYEQYF.